These 24 T cell receptor beta chains came from one sample sequenced in a study of shared clonotypes between healthy human individuals. Repertoires were generated with immunoSEQ multiplex PCR, while TCRdb's copy carries only in-frame clones and drops some. The sample shows 1.5 million to 1.9 million clones, 95% to 99% of them seen only once. Material for sequencing was naive CD4+ T cells sorted from blood. The subset denotes: CD45RA+ positively selected. The receptors originated from a man aged 25 to 40 in good health.

This chain uses TRBV18 with TRBJ2-1; TRBD1 matches 11 bases. The CDR3 is made up of 16 amino acids. V was clipped by 0 bases and J by 10 bases; unmatched bases: 8. The germline V gene encodes CDR1 KGHSH and CDR2 LQKENI. The CDR3 protein is CASSPPFGQGAWEQFF. The CDR3 DNA follows: TGTGCCAGCTCACCACCGTTTGGACAGGGGGCTTGGGAGCAGTTCTTC.

This chain connects TRBV2 to TRBJ2-7; D is unresolved. The CDR3 runs 16 residues. V lost 1 base to trimming and J lost 2 bases, with 15 bases between them. Germline CDR1 reads SNHLY; CDR2 reads FYNNEI. CDR3 DNA sequence: TGTGCCAGCAGTGAAGTTGTATTACTCATCCCCTACGAGCAGTACTTC. Translation: CASSEVVLLIPYEQYF.

As regards this clone: Other DNA sequences in the sample encode the same CDR3. The chain carries TRBV7-2 and TRBJ1-2; D gene ambiguous. The V gene lost 0 bases and the J gene lost 1 base, with 6 bases spanning the gap. This CDR3 region has 14 residues. CDR1 and CDR2 from the germline V gene are SGHTA and FQGNSA. For the CDR3, the DNA is TGTGCCAGCAGCTTAGCGGGCAGTAACTATGGCTACACCTTC. Protein sequence: CASSLAGSNYGYTF.

This rearrangement joins TRBV6-1 to TRBJ2-7; D unclear. The CDR3 contains 15 residues. Germline V lookup: CDR1 MNHNS, CDR2 SASEGT. The V end lost 3 bases, the J end lost 1 base, and 13 bases lay between the germline ends. The CDR3 region is CASSDLPKGSYEQYF. The CDR3 nucleotides are TGTGCCAGCAGTGATTTGCCCAAAGGTTCCTACGAGCAGTACTTC.

The genes are TRBV7-9 and TRBJ2-5; no reliable D call. The length of the CDR3 is 14 residues. Trimming took off 3 bases at V and 5 bases at J, with 13 bases between the two ends. Per the germline V gene, CDR1 is SEHNR and CDR2 is FQNEAQ (reference sequence). The CDR3 DNA is TGTGCCAGCAGCTTGGGCGGATTGGGGGAGACCCAGTACTTC. Translated, it gives CASSLGGLGETQYF. Based on the CDR3 plus reference TRBV7-9 and TRBJ2-5, the full variable domain is DTGVSQNPRHKITKRGQNVTFRCDPISEHNRLYWYRQTLGQGPEFLTYFQNEAQLEKSRLLSDRFSAERPKGSFSTLEIQRTEQGDSAMYLCASSLGGLGETQYFGPGTRLLVL.

The gene calls are TRBV6-4 and TRBJ2-2, with D perhaps TRBD1 (5 bases). CDR1 and CDR2 from the germline V gene are MRHNA and SNTAGT. The CDR3 extends over 14 amino acids. The ends were cut back, 8 bases at V and 4 bases at J, with 14 bases in the middle. DNA for the CDR3: TGTGCCAGCGGCCGATCTAGGGGCACCGGGGAGCTGTTTTTT. This translates into CASGRSRGTGELFF.

The V gene is TRBV5-6, the J gene TRBJ2-7; 8 positions match TRBD1. Germline V lookup: CDR1 SGHDT, CDR2 YYEEEE. V lost 0 bases and J lost 5; bases outside the gene matches: 7. This CDR3 contains 15 residues. CDR3 bases: TGTGCCAGCAGCTTGGCTGCGACAGGGGTTCACGAGCAGTACTTC. Its protein product is CASSLAATGVHEQYF.

This sequence joins TRBV2 and TRBJ1-2, with 8 bases that match TRBD1. V gave up 2 bases and J gave up 8 bases; unmatched junction bases: 4. This CDR3 contains 13 residues. The V gene's germline CDR1 is SNHLY and CDR2 FYNNEI. In nucleotides, the CDR3 is TGTGCCAGCAGTGAATCGGCAGGGGGCGGCTACACCTTC. Translated, it gives CASSESAGGGYTF.

The rearrangement joins TRBV30 to TRBJ2-5; D ambiguous. This CDR3 comprises 14 residues. V was pared by 1 base and J by 7 bases, with 16 bases between. Germline lookup yields CDR1 GTSNPN and CDR2 SVGIG (reference sequence). The CDR3 bases are TGTGCCTGGAGTGAGTTAGGACCGAGTTGGACCCAGTACTTC. Translating gives CAWSELGPSWTQYF.

The chain uses TRBV28 and TRBJ1-2; TRBD1 aligns across 8 bases. Germline CDR1 and CDR2: MDHEN and SYDVKM. This CDR3 contains 15 residues. V trimming: 4 bases; J trimming: 0 bases; junction bases outside the gene matches: 4. The CDR3 DNA reads TGTGCCAGCAGTTGGTCGACAGGGGCTAACTATGGCTACACCTTC. Residues: CASSWSTGANYGYTF.

This clone was seen a single time. Other nucleotide sequences in the sample specify the same CDR3. The genes are TRBV5-4 and TRBJ2-3; the D call may be TRBD1 or TRBD2 (5 bases each). This CDR3 is built from 14 residues. CDR1 and CDR2 from the germline V gene are SGHNT and YYREEE (reference sequence). The V end was cut by 3 bases, the J end by 0 bases, with 8 bases between. CDR3 protein: CASSSRDSTDTQYF. Written as DNA, the CDR3 is TGTGCCAGCAGCTCACGGGACAGCACAGATACGCAGTATTTT.

The chain combines TRBV28 with TRBJ1-2, with unresolved D. Trimming shortened V by 9 bases and J by 7 bases, and 18 bases separated the two germline ends. Per germline, CDR1 MDHEN and CDR2 SYDVKM. This CDR3 has 13 residues. The CDR3 loop reads CARSTRTLSGYTF. CDR3 coding DNA: TGTGCCAGGTCGACGCGGACTCTAAGTGGCTACACCTTC.

The chain links TRBV19 to TRBJ2-7; D is perhaps TRBD1 or TRBD2 (5 bases each). The CDR3 has 15 residues. V was trimmed by 4 bases and J by 1 base, leaving 14 bases between them. The V gene's germline CDR1 is LNHDA and CDR2 SQIVND (reference sequence). CDR3 in DNA: TGTGCCAGTAGTAGCCCCGGGACGAGATCCTACGAGCAGTACTTC. Its translation: CASSSPGTRSYEQYF.

The J gene is TRBJ2-7, the V gene TRBV23-1; TRBD1 or TRBD2 may be the D gene (5 bases each). TRBV23-1 is given ORF status, its function remaining uncertain. V lost 0 bases and J lost 4, with 19 bases in between. This CDR3 region has 17 residues. CDR3 sequence: CASSQSDPPGPKYEQYF. CDR3 in DNA: TGCGCCAGCAGTCAATCGGACCCACCGGGACCAAAATACGAGCAGTACTTC.

V gene TRBV5-6 combines with J gene TRBJ2-2; the D gene could be TRBD1 or TRBD2 (5 bases each). The V gene lost 4 bases and the J gene lost 7 bases, with 14 bases spanning the gap. This CDR3 is 14 amino acids long. Germline lookup yields CDR1 SGHDT and CDR2 YYEEEE. The CDR3 here is CASSDGTRYGELFF. The DNA of the CDR3 is TGTGCCAGCAGCGACGGGACGAGGTACGGGGAGCTGTTTTTT.

This chain joins TRBV6-4 and TRBJ1-5; 7 bases align to TRBD1. V gave up 4 bases and J gave up 10 bases; unmatched junction bases: 7. This CDR3 region has 13 residues. CDR1 MRHNA and CDR2 SNTAGT come from the germline V gene. The CDR3, as DNA: TGTGCCAGCAGTGTAAGGACAGGCCTTCCCCAGCATTTT. It is translated as CASSVRTGLPQHF.

The chain employs TRBV7-2 and TRBJ2-7; unclear D gene. With 3 bases removed from V and 2 bases from J, the gap between germline ends came to 11 bases. The germline CDR1 and CDR2 sequences are SGHTA and FQGNSA. This CDR3 comprises 14 residues. This chain's CDR3 is CASSFWGLAYEQYF. CDR3 nucleotide sequence: TGTGCCAGCAGCTTTTGGGGTCTCGCCTACGAGCAGTACTTC. The entire variable domain, with the rest obtained from reference TRBV7-2 and TRBJ2-7, is as follows: GAGVSQSPSNKVTEKGKDVELRCDPISGHTALYWYRQSLGQGLEFLIYFQGNSAPDKSGLPSDRFSAERTGGSVSTLTIQRTQQEDSAVYLCASSFWGLAYEQYFGPGTRLTVT.

Notes on this clone: The same CDR3 can be traced to other DNA sequences in this sample. The chain combines TRBV19 with TRBJ2-1; 7 bases fit TRBD1. The CDR3 is 14 residues long. Trimming took 4 bases from V and 4 from J; bases not matched to a gene: 4. Germline V gene lookup returns CDR1 LNHDA and CDR2 SQIVND (reference sequence). CDR3 amino acids: CASSRDRVYNEQFF. The CDR3 region has the DNA TGTGCCAGTAGTAGAGACAGGGTATACAATGAGCAGTTCTTC.

V is TRBV7-6 and J is TRBJ2-3; 14 bases fit TRBD2. Germline V lookup: CDR1 SGHVS, CDR2 FNYEAQ. V shed 3 bases, J shed 0 bases, and the junction held 8 bases outside the gene matches. The CDR3 is 19 residues long. For the CDR3, the DNA is TGTGCCAGCAGCTTGGGGGCCGGGACTAGCGGGGGAAGCACAGATACGCAGTATTTT. The encoded protein is CASSLGAGTSGGSTDTQYF.

This sequence joins TRBV7-9 and TRBJ2-1; D gene ambiguous. The length of the CDR3 is 11 residues. V lost 0 bases and J lost 12, with 6 bases in between. Germline V gives CDR1 SEHNR, CDR2 FQNEAQ (reference sequence). In DNA, the CDR3 is TGTGCCAGCAGCTTAGCCGGCGTGCAGTTCTTC. It codes for CASSLAGVQFF. The full variable domain, in which reference TRBV7-9 and TRBJ2-1 provide the parts outside the CDR3, is DTGVSQNPRHKITKRGQNVTFRCDPISEHNRLYWYRQTLGQGPEFLTYFQNEAQLEKSRLLSDRFSAERPKGSFSTLEIQRTEQGDSAMYLCASSLAGVQFFGPGTRLTVL.

About this clone itself: Other DNA sequences of this sample code for an identical CDR3. The rearrangement links TRBV5-1 to TRBJ1-5, with 7 bases identical to TRBD1. Germline trimming cut 0 bases from V and 5 bases from J; bases unmatched to any gene: 2. The CDR3 is made up of 14 amino acids. The germline V gene has CDR1 SGHRS and CDR2 YFSETQ. CDR3 DNA sequence: TGCGCCAGCAGCTTGGGACAGGGAGATCAGCCCCAGCATTTT. Translating gives CASSLGQGDQPQHF.

The rearrangement links TRBV19 to TRBJ2-7, with TRBD1 as a possible D gene (5 bases). Germline V gene data show CDR1 as LNHDA and CDR2 as SQIVND (reference sequence). V was pared by 3 bases and J by 2 bases, with 14 bases between. CDR3 length: 15 residues. This chain's CDR3 is CASSIGAEPTYEQYF. The CDR3 DNA sequence: TGTGCCAGTAGTATTGGGGCAGAGCCCACCTACGAGCAGTACTTC.

The chain recombines TRBV28 with TRBJ1-2, with unresolved D. Trimming took 3 bases from V and 3 from J, leaving 5 bases between them. The CDR3 is 12 amino acids. Germline V gene lookup returns CDR1 MDHEN and CDR2 SYDVKM. The CDR3, as DNA: TGTGCCAGCAGTTTGGTCGACTATGGCTACACCTTC. It is translated as CASSLVDYGYTF.

The chain recombines TRBV19 with TRBJ2-3; 8 nucleotides agree with TRBD1. The CDR3 has 16 amino acids. The germline V gene encodes CDR1 LNHDA and CDR2 SQIVND (reference sequence). The junction had 15 bases not matched to a gene; V was cut back by 7 bases and J by 6 bases. CDR3 coding DNA: TGTGCCAGTAACGCAGGGACAGGAGGTTCGGAGGATACGCAGTATTTT. Protein product: CASNAGTGGSEDTQYF.